Sequencing of this TCR beta chain was carried out in a study of blood T cell repertoires in COVID-19. Per the original methods: The assay estimated nucleated cells by amplifying reference gene primers. Assay: immunoSEQ multiplex PCR; the TCRdb copy retains only in-frame clones and omits some. V, J and clone size are those of that table, while D and trimming were read from the DNA. This table holds 410,000 or so clones, about nine tenths found once. Source material: peripheral blood. The TCR sequence derives from a woman aged 40 to 50 with COVID-19, enrolled during active disease.

The CDR3 sequence is CASLGSLATEQYF. As DNA, the CDR3 is TGTGCCAGCCTCGGGTCCCTCGCGACCGAGCAGTACTTC. The V call is TRBV6-5, the J call TRBJ2-7; D gene uncertain. The germline CDR1 and CDR2 sequences are MNHEY and SVGAGI. The CDR3 covers 13 residues. V gave up 8 bases and J gave up 6 bases, with 17 bases separating them.